This T cell receptor (beta chain) was documented in a study of Ad26.COV2.S vaccination and SARS-CoV-2 variants. The data were produced by immunoSEQ multiplex PCR, yet TCRdb's version contains in-frame clones alone and is incomplete. The table records about 94,000 clones, approximately 82% of them present only once. The germline gives CDR1 MNHNY, CDR2 SVGAGI (reference sequence). The CDR3 has 15 residues. Trimming took 3 bases from V and 4 from J, leaving 13 bases between them. This clonotype originated in a human donor who had recovered from COVID-19. The specimen comprised peripheral blood, sampled after recovery from COVID-19. The V and J genes are TRBV6-6 and TRBJ1-5; no definite D call. The CDR3 protein is CASSYDGSTNQPQHF. CDR3 nucleotides: TGTGCCAGCAGTTATGATGGGTCTACTAATCAGCCCCAGCATTTT.